This T cell receptor beta chain was identified during a study of T cell responses to AZD1222 COVID-19 vaccine. Findings of the study overall: Spike-specific TCR breadth and depth went up after people got two AZD1222 doses. Repertoire samples came only from after the peak T cell response.

It was second doses at about 4 or about 12 weeks that were pooled. TCRdb keeps only in-frame clones here, not all; method: immunoSEQ multiplex PCR. Here the sample spans over 85,000 clones, around nine tenths being singletons. The CDR3 totals 13 residues. V shed 6 bases and J shed 4 bases, with 12 bases lying between them. Germline V gene data show CDR1 as MNHEY and CDR2 as SVGAGI. Details on this clone: The antigen is unknown.

The genes are TRBV6-5 and TRBJ2-5; D is possibly TRBD2 (6 bases). This specimen was peripheral blood, taken 28 days after the second AZD1222 dose. The receptor was isolated from an adult who received the AZD1222 COVID-19 vaccine. This chain's CDR3 is CASRGGFGETQYF. CDR3 nucleotide sequence: TGTGCCAGCAGGGGGGGATTCGGAGAGACCCAGTACTTC.